Below are 5 T cell receptor beta chains sequenced from a single sample in a study of blood T cell repertoires in COVID-19. Generated by immunoSEQ multiplex PCR, the TCRdb table keeps only in-frame clones and is missing some. The sample carries approximately 240,000 clones, roughly 85% recorded once. Sequencing input: peripheral blood. These TCRs come from a woman aged 18-35 years who had recovered from COVID-19.

The CDR3 spells CASSLTGVKGEAFF. The CDR3 DNA follows: TGTGCCAGCAGCTTAACAGGGGTAAAGGGTGAAGCTTTCTTT. The chain uses TRBV5-6 and TRBJ1-1; TRBD1 matches 7 bases. Trimming took 2 bases from V and 7 from J; bases not matched to a gene: 8. CDR3 length equals 14 residues. Germline CDR1 SGHDT, CDR2 YYEEEE.

The J gene is TRBJ2-7, the V gene TRBV27; 10 bases are a match to TRBD2. In germline, CDR1 is MNHEY, CDR2 SMNVEV (reference sequence). The CDR3 totals 14 residues. J lost 5 bases, V lost 6 bases, and 7 bases had no gene match. The CDR3 DNA follows: TGTGCCAGCAGACTAGCGGGATTTTTCAACGAGCAGTACTTC. Translating it yields CASRLAGFFNEQYF.

This chain links TRBV5-4 with TRBJ2-7; TRBD2 matches 10 bases. The CDR3 runs to 16 residues. Per the germline V gene, CDR1 is SGHNT and CDR2 is YYREEE (reference sequence). Losses at the gene ends were 4 bases for V and 0 bases for J; bases not matched to a gene: 7. CDR3 amino acids: CASSRFGLADSYEQYF. The CDR3 nucleotides are TGTGCCAGCAGCCGTTTTGGACTAGCGGACTCCTACGAGCAGTACTTC.

This clone showed up just once. V usage is TRBV9 and J usage is TRBJ1-5; 10 nucleotides align to TRBD1. The CDR3 is made up of 15 amino acids. The germline V gene encodes CDR1 SGDLS and CDR2 YYNGEE. V trimming: 3 bases; J trimming: 6 bases; junction bases outside the gene matches: 6. This chain's CDR3 is CASSASRDRGQPQHF. In DNA, the CDR3 is TGTGCCAGCAGCGCGTCCCGGGACAGGGGTCAGCCCCAGCATTTT.

The chain combines TRBV15 with TRBJ1-2; the match to TRBD1 covers 11 bases. The CDR3 extends over 15 amino acids. Losses at the gene ends were 5 bases for V and 6 bases for J; bases not matched to a gene: 8. Per the germline V gene, CDR1 is LNHNV and CDR2 is YYDKDF (reference sequence). In nucleotides, the CDR3 is TGTGCCACCAGCCGACGGACAGGGGGCAACAATGGCTACACCTTC. Translating it yields CATSRRTGGNNGYTF.